Sequencing of this T cell receptor (beta chain) was carried out in a study of PD-1 blockade in classical Hodgkin lymphoma. Brentuximab vedotin exposure varied among the patients, all of whom had relapsed after autologous stem cell transplantation. Best outcomes ranged across complete response, partial response and progressive disease. In regard to this clone: The antigen remains undetermined.

CDR1 SGHNT and CDR2 YENEEA come from the germline V gene. Trimming took off 4 bases at V and 10 bases at J, with 20 bases between the two ends. This CDR3 region has 15 residues. Study findings and constraints: Those achieving complete response showed baseline diversity like newly diagnosed patients. Diversity in CD4+ TCRs, unlike that measured in CD8+ TCRs, had risen significantly by C4D1.

Sequencing used immunoSEQ multiplex PCR; TCRdb keeps in-frame clones, though not all of them. Of 9,000 to 13,000 clones listed, 82% are singletons. The sequences come from peripheral blood mononuclear cells (PBMCs), collected before the second cycle of nivolumab. The V call is TRBV11-3, the J call TRBJ2-1; TRBD2 might be the D (6 bases). The TCR comes from a human donor with classical Hodgkin lymphoma. This CDR3 reads CASSSKTGGLGEQFF. The CDR3 nucleotides are TGTGCCAGCAGCTCCAAAACTGGGGGGTTAGGCGAGCAGTTCTTC. The full variable domain, in which reference TRBV11-3 and TRBJ2-1 provide the parts outside the CDR3, is EAGVVQSPRYKIIEKKQPVAFWCNPISGHNTLYWYLQNLGQGPELLIRYENEEAVDDSQLPKDRFSAERLKGVDSTLKIQPAELGDSAVYLCASSSKTGGLGEQFFGPGTRLTVL.